This T cell receptor (beta chain) was identified in a study of T-cell memory formation after mild COVID-19. General study results and limits: Clones that got smaller from day 15 to 85 had even CD4/CD8, while clones growing later tipped toward CD4+. Some clones that responded were present in memory (sampled pre-infection), which suggests cross-reactive memory joined.

With respect to this clonotype: Antigen specificity is unknown.

TCRdb analysed the 5' RACE reads with MiXCR anew, one entry per CDR3 protein. Here the sample spans roughly 150,000 distinct CDR3 sequences, 10% to 15% being singletons. The CDR3 extends over 14 amino acids. This sequence originates from a man younger than 35 who had mild COVID-19 (a few samples of this study predate the infection). Cell type and time point are not known. The V gene is TRBV21-1, the J gene TRBJ2-5; TRBD2, the D gene given by the table, was not confirmed from the DNA. TRBV21-1 is a recognized pseudogene. What was sequenced was PBMCs or a T cell subset sorted from them (not recorded which). The CDR3 nucleotides read TGTGCCAGCGGCCTCCGAGGCCCTAATCTGACCCAGTACTTC. This codes for CASGLRGPNLTQYF.